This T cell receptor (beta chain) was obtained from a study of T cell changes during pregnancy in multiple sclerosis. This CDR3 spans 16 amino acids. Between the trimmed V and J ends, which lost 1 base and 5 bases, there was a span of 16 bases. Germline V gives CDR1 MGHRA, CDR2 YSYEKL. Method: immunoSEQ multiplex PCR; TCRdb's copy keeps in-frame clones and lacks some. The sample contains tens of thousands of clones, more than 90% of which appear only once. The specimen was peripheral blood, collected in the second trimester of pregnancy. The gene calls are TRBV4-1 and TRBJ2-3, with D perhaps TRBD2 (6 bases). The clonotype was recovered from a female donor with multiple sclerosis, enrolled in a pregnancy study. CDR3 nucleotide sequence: TGCGCCAGCAGCCAAGTTTCAGGGCTAGCGATAGATACGCAGTATTTT. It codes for CASSQVSGLAIDTQYF.